What follows are 29 T cell receptor beta chains derived from one specimen sequenced in a study of T-cell memory formation after mild COVID-19. Each CDR3 protein is one row after TCRdb ran MiXCR on the 5' RACE reads. The sample includes about 270,000 distinct CDR3 sequences, 15% to 20% of them seen just once. Sequenced input: PBMCs or a T cell subset sorted from them (not recorded which). These receptors originate from a man younger than 35 who had mild COVID-19 (a few samples of this study predate the infection). Cell type and time point are not known.

The table lists this clonotype with many counts. The rearrangement uses TRBV7-7 and TRBJ2-5, with D perhaps TRBD2 (6 bases). The germline V and J ends were trimmed by 2 bases and 3 bases, with 13 bases remaining between them. This CDR3 contains 15 residues. Germline assignment: CDR1 SSHAT and CDR2 FNYEAQ (reference sequence). This chain's CDR3 is CASSLRRGSEETQYF. DNA of the CDR3: TGTGCCAGCAGCTTACGCCGGGGGTCCGAAGAGACCCAGTACTTC.

A few counts support this clonotype. The chain joins TRBV2 to TRBJ2-1; 9 nucleotides line up with TRBD1. J lost 2 bases, V lost 5 bases, and 4 bases had no gene match. Germline CDR1 is SNHLY and CDR2 is FYNNEI. The CDR3 is 15 residues long. CDR3 region: CASSWTGATYNEQFF. The CDR3, as DNA: TGTGCCAGCAGTTGGACAGGGGCGACCTACAATGAGCAGTTCTTC.

This sequence joins TRBV30 and TRBJ2-5, with no clear D. The germline V gene encodes CDR1 GTSNPN and CDR2 SVGIG (reference sequence). This CDR3 has 13 amino acids. Trimming removed 0 bases from V and 2 bases from J, with 7 bases in between. The CDR3 coding sequence is TGTGCCTGGAGTGTAGCGAATCAAGAGACCCAGTACTTC. Protein product: CAWSVANQETQYF.

This clonotype turned up a few times. The V call is TRBV27, the J call TRBJ1-2, with TRBD1 identical over 11 bases. V lost 5 bases to trimming and J lost 3 bases; unmatched junction nucleotides: 5. The germline V gene encodes CDR1 MNHEY and CDR2 SMNVEV (reference sequence). The CDR3 contains 15 residues. CDR3 nucleotides: TGTGCCAGCAGTCTTGGGACAGGGGGAGACTATGGCTACACCTTC. Its protein is CASSLGTGGDYGYTF.

This rearrangement joins TRBV7-2 to TRBJ1-5; 8 bases line up with TRBD1. The V and J ends lost 0 bases and 3 bases, in that order; junction bases with no gene match: 19. This CDR3 comprises 21 residues. Per the germline V gene, CDR1 is SGHTA and CDR2 is FQGNSA. This chain's CDR3 is CASSLAPSPLTGEEDNQPQHF. CDR3 DNA: TGTGCCAGCAGCTTAGCCCCATCCCCTTTGACAGGGGAGGAGGACAATCAGCCCCAGCATTTT.

The chain combines TRBV7-9 with TRBJ2-2, with 7 bases identical to TRBD2. V gave up 4 bases and J gave up 6 bases; unmatched junction bases: 8. CDR1 and CDR2 (germline): SEHNR, FQNEAQ (reference sequence). CDR3 length: 15 amino acids. The CDR3 spells CASSSRPGLSGELFF. The CDR3 nucleotides are TGTGCCAGCAGCTCACGGCCGGGACTATCCGGGGAGCTGTTTTTT.

The rearrangement links TRBV11-2 to TRBJ2-1; 8 bases agree with TRBD2. Germline CDR1 reads SGHAT; CDR2 reads FQNNGV. The length of the CDR3 is 16 residues. V dropped 4 bases and J dropped 10; count of bases not matched to a gene: 15. The CDR3 spells CASSSRRGAGAGEQFF. CDR3 DNA sequence: TGTGCCAGCAGCTCCCGTCGGGGAGCGGGGGCGGGGGAGCAGTTCTTC.

The chain links TRBV6-2 or TRBV6-3 to TRBJ2-3, with D possibly matching TRBD2 (6 bases). Germline CDR1 and CDR2: MNHEY and SVGEGT. The CDR3 consists of 14 residues. The ends were cut back, 6 bases at V and 2 bases at J, with 12 bases in the middle. The CDR3 loop reads CASSTGEATDTQYF. For the CDR3, the DNA is TGTGCCAGCAGCACCGGGGAGGCCACAGATACGCAGTATTTT.

The chain has TRBV18 and TRBJ2-7; D is unclear. The CDR3 sequence is 12 residues long. With 4 bases removed from V and 3 bases from J, the gap between germline ends came to 7 bases. The germline V gene encodes CDR1 KGHSH and CDR2 LQKENI. The CDR3 DNA sequence: TGTGCCAGCTCACTCCTAAACTACGAGCAGTACTTC. Its protein is CASSLLNYEQYF.

The chain combines TRBV6-5 with TRBJ2-1; D ambiguous. V lost 0 bases to trimming and J lost 5 bases, with 8 bases between them. Germline V gene lookup returns CDR1 MNHEY and CDR2 SVGAGI. This CDR3 spans 14 amino acids. The CDR3 nucleotides read TGTGCCAGCAGTTACTCGAGACATGACAATGAGCAGTTCTTC. Translation: CASSYSRHDNEQFF.

This clonotype was found a few times. The chain is built from TRBV29-1 and TRBJ2-5; D is uncertain. This CDR3 is built from 13 residues. Germline V gene data show CDR1 as SQVTM and CDR2 as ANQGSEA. Trimming shortened V by 3 bases and J by 2 bases, and 10 bases separated the two germline ends. The CDR3 nucleotides read TGCAGCGTTGATCTCTGGCCACAAGAGACCCAGTACTTC. Translated: CSVDLWPQETQYF.

The chain joins TRBV20-1 to TRBJ2-3; tentative D call: TRBD2 (5 bases). CDR1 and CDR2 (germline): DFQATT, SNEGSKA (reference sequence). The CDR3 length is 12 residues. V lost 6 bases to trimming and J lost 6 bases, with 13 bases between them. For the CDR3, the DNA is TGCAGTGCCCATGAACTAGATGATACGCAGTATTTT. Its protein product is CSAHELDDTQYF.

There are a few counts of this clonotype. This chain links TRBV29-1 with TRBJ2-5; D is possibly TRBD2 (6 bases). This CDR3 is built from 13 residues. Deletions cut 3 bases from V and 4 bases from J, with 12 bases between. Looked up from germline, CDR1 is SQVTM and CDR2 is ANQGSEA. The CDR3 DNA reads TGCAGCGTTGAGGGGGGTTGGGGAGAGACCCAGTACTTC. This encodes CSVEGGWGETQYF.

This clonotype has a handful of counts. This chain joins TRBV29-1 and TRBJ1-4, with TRBD1 as a possible D gene (5 bases). There are 11 residues in the CDR3. Germline V gene data show CDR1 as SQVTM and CDR2 as ANQGSEA. V lost 3 bases, J lost 11 bases, and 10 bases lay in between. CDR3: CSVDDSDKLFF. CDR3 sequence (DNA): TGCAGCGTTGACGACAGTGACAAACTGTTTTTT.

V and J are TRBV3-1 and TRBJ2-7; D not certain. CDR1 is LGHDT and CDR2 is YNNKEL in the germline V gene (reference sequence). The V end lost 4 bases, the J end lost 2 bases, and 3 bases lay between the germline ends. This CDR3 comprises 11 residues. The CDR3 spells CASSLPYEQYV. CDR3 DNA: TGTGCCAGCAGCCTACCCTACGAGCAGTACGTC.

The chain recombines TRBV3-1 with TRBJ1-2; 9 nucleotides match TRBD1. The CDR3 has 15 amino acids. Germline loops: CDR1 LGHDT, CDR2 YNNKEL (reference sequence). The trim removed 6 bases at V and 8 bases at J, leaving 13 bases unmatched. CDR3 sequence (DNA): TGTGCCAGCAGTCCTACAGGGGGCGCAAAGAACGGCTACACCTTC. Its translation: CASSPTGGAKNGYTF.

This clonotype occurred a few times. The J gene is TRBJ2-1, the V gene TRBV9; D is undetermined. The V and J ends lost 4 bases and 6 bases respectively, with 14 bases between them. Germline V gives CDR1 SGDLS, CDR2 YYNGEE. This CDR3 has 14 amino acids. The CDR3 reads CASSKGSPGNEQFF. For the CDR3, the DNA is TGTGCCAGCAGCAAGGGAAGCCCGGGCAATGAGCAGTTCTTC.

This clonotype was observed a few times. V and J are TRBV19 and TRBJ2-3, with 8 bases aligning to TRBD1. With V trimmed by 5 bases and J by 5 bases, 12 bases remained unmatched. Germline assignment: CDR1 LNHDA and CDR2 SQIVND (reference sequence). CDR3 length: 16 residues. CDR3 in amino acids: CASSPFRDRSGDTQYF. CDR3 DNA sequence: TGTGCCAGTAGTCCATTCCGGGACAGGTCGGGAGATACGCAGTATTTT. Based on the CDR3 plus reference TRBV19 and TRBJ2-3, the full variable domain is DGGITQSPKYLFRKEGQNVTLSCEQNLNHDAMYWYRQDPGQGLRLIYYSQIVNDFQKGDIAEGYSVSREKKESFPLTVTSAQKNPTAFYLCASSPFRDRSGDTQYFGPGTRLTVL.

This clonotype occurred a few times. The chain joins TRBV24-1 to TRBJ2-3; tentatively, D is TRBD2 (6 bases). CDR3 size: 16 residues. Germline CDR1 reads KGHDR; CDR2 reads SFDVKD. Between the trimmed V and J ends, which lost 1 base and 2 bases, there was a span of 12 bases. CDR3 residues: CATSDFSGDDTDTQYF. CDR3 DNA sequence: TGTGCCACCAGTGATTTTTCGGGGGACGACACAGATACGCAGTATTTT.

This clonotype turned up a few times. At one boundary the junction diverges from the germline segment, which might be a read error. V and J are TRBV7-2 and TRBJ2-2; D might be TRBD2 (5 bases). This CDR3 comprises 16 residues. The V gene's germline CDR1 is SGHTA and CDR2 FQGNSA. The CDR3 sequence: CASSLRRPDNAGELFF. CDR3 in DNA: TGTGCCAGCAGCTTAAGACGGCCCGATAACGCCGGGGAGCTTTTTTTT. The full variable domain, in which reference TRBV7-2 and TRBJ2-2 provide the parts outside the CDR3, is GAGVSQSPSNKVTEKGKDVELRCDPISGHTALYWYRQSLGQGLEFLIYFQGNSAPDKSGLPSDRFSAERTGGSVSTLTIQRTQQEDSAVYLCASSLRRPDNAGELFFGEGSRLTVL.

This clonotype occurred a few times. The chain combines TRBV6-2 or TRBV6-3 with TRBJ2-7, with D possibly called TRBD1 or TRBD2 (6 bases each). Germline CDR1 MNHEY, CDR2 SVGEGT. The V end lost 7 bases, the J end lost 0 bases, and 10 bases lay between the germline ends. The CDR3 is 13 amino acids. DNA for the CDR3: TGTGCCAGCAAGAAGGGGGGCTCCTACGAGCAGTACGTC. This encodes CASKKGGSYEQYV.

The chain recombines TRBV5-5 with TRBJ1-2; perhaps TRBD1 as D (5 bases). Trimming removed 4 bases from V and 1 base from J, with 11 bases in between. The CDR3 totals 14 residues. Germline CDR1 and CDR2: SGHKS and YYEKEE (reference sequence). CDR3 in DNA: TGTGCCAGCAGCCAACAGACAGTTAACTATGGCTACACCTTC. This sequence encodes CASSQQTVNYGYTF.

This clonotype occurred a few times. The chain recombines TRBV7-8 with TRBJ2-5; D remains unclear. The CDR3 spans 14 residues. With 2 bases removed from V and 0 bases from J, the gap between germline ends came to 7 bases. Germline V gene lookup returns CDR1 SGHVS and CDR2 FQNEAQ. This CDR3 reads CASSLRRDQETQYF. CDR3 nucleotide sequence: TGTGCCAGCAGCTTACGTAGGGACCAAGAGACCCAGTACTTC.

This clonotype was seen a few times. This chain connects TRBV6-5 to TRBJ2-2, with 7 nucleotides matching TRBD2. V gave up 3 bases and J gave up 0 bases; unmatched junction bases: 4. Germline V CDR1 and CDR2: MNHEY, SVGAGI. The CDR3 is 16 residues long. The CDR3 reads CASSYLGGANTGELFF. Here the CDR3 DNA reads TGTGCCAGCAGTTATTTGGGGGGGGCGAACACCGGGGAGCTGTTTTTT.

This clonotype was seen many times. V is TRBV7-2 and J is TRBJ2-1; D is possibly TRBD2 (5 bases). Germline V gene lookup returns CDR1 SGHTA and CDR2 FQGNSA. This CDR3 has 14 amino acids. Trimming pared 3 bases from V and 16 bases from J, leaving 22 bases between. The CDR3 spells CASSFVTEVEGVFF. The CDR3 DNA sequence: TGTGCCAGCAGCTTTGTAACTGAGGTTGAGGGTGTTTTCTTC.

This clonotype occurred a few times. The chain employs TRBV24-1 and TRBJ2-5; TRBD1 agrees at 9 bases. Germline CDR1 is KGHDR and CDR2 is SFDVKD. V lost 4 bases, J lost 5 bases, and 7 bases stayed unmatched. The CDR3 is 15 residues long. The CDR3 loop is CATSDPGQGLETQYF. The CDR3 region has the DNA TGTGCCACCAGTGACCCGGGACAGGGACTCGAGACCCAGTACTTC.

V is TRBV7-7 and J is TRBJ2-5, with D possibly being TRBD2 (6 bases). V lost 4 bases and J lost 4, with 10 bases in between. The CDR3 loop spans 13 amino acids. Germline loops: CDR1 SSHAT, CDR2 FNYEAQ (reference sequence). DNA for the CDR3: TGTGCCAGCAGCTATAGCGGCAGAGAGACCCAGTACTTC. It specifies CASSYSGRETQYF.

This clonotype was counted many times. The chain has TRBV12-3 or TRBV12-4 and TRBJ1-4, with D maybe TRBD1 (5 bases). CDR3 length equals 14 residues. Trimming took off 6 bases at V and 6 bases at J, with 14 bases between the two ends. The CDR3 region has the DNA TGTGCCAGCAGCGGGGGGAGCAGTGATGAAAAACTGTTTTTT. It translates to CASSGGSSDEKLFF.

The genes are TRBV25-1 and TRBJ1-5; TRBD1 matches at 7 bases. The V and J ends lost 6 bases and 6 bases, in that order; junction bases with no gene match: 11. CDR1 is MGHDK, CDR2 SYGVNS, per germline. This CDR3 is 15 amino acids long. In DNA, the CDR3 is TGTGCCAGCAGCCAAACAGGGGTATCCGGTCAGCCCCAGCATTTT. Its translation is CASSQTGVSGQPQHF.